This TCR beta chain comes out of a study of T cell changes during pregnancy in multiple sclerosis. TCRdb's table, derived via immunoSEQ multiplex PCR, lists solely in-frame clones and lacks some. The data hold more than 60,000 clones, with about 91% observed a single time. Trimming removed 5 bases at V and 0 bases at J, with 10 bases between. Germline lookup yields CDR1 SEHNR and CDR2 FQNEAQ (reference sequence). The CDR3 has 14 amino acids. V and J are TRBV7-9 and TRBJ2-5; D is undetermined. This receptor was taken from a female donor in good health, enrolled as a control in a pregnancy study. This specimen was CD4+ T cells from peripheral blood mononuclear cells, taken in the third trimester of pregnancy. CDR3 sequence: CASSQDRYQETQYF. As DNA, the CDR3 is TGTGCCAGCAGCCAAGATCGGTACCAAGAGACCCAGTACTTC.